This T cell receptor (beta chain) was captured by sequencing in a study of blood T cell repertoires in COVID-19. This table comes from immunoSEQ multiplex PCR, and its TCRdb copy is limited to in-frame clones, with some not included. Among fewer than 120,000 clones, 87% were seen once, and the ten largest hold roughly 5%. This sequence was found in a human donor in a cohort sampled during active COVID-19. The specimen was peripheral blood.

The CDR3 region is CASSLVSGSAYNEQFF. CDR3 DNA sequence: TGTGCCAGCAGCTTAGTTAGCGGGAGCGCCTACAATGAGCAGTTCTTC. The chain links TRBV7-2 to TRBJ2-1; 9 positions match TRBD2. The length of the CDR3 is 16 residues. After removal of 1 base from V and 2 bases from J, the junction contained 3 bases not matched to a gene. Germline V CDR1 and CDR2: SGHTA, FQGNSA. Filled out from reference TRBV7-2 and TRBJ2-1, the complete variable domain reads GAGVSQSPSNKVTEKGKDVELRCDPISGHTALYWYRQSLGQGLEFLIYFQGNSAPDKSGLPSDRFSAERTGGSVSTLTIQRTQQEDSAVYLCASSLVSGSAYNEQFFGPGTRLTVL.